A selection of T cell receptor beta chains follows, all from one sample in a study of blood T cell repertoires in COVID-19. The table came from immunoSEQ multiplex PCR; TCRdb's copy has only in-frame clones and leaves some out. The sample carries about half a million clones, over 75% recorded once. The sample comprised peripheral blood. All receptors derive from a human donor in a cohort sampled during active COVID-19. Each CDR3 is given with its conserved first and last residue. The D gene is left open where the match is weak. The size entry is marked missing in some rows and otherwise reads once, few, many or a size class.

d_call: TRBD2
v_call: TRBV18
clone_size: -
j_call: TRBJ2-2
cdr3_aa: CASSRSGRSTGELFF
cdr3_nt: TGTGCCAGCTCGCGGAGCGGGAGAAGCACCGGGGAGCTGTTTTTT

d_call: -
v_call: TRBV6-5
clone_size: -
j_call: TRBJ1-2
cdr3_aa: CASSYSGRRYGYTF
cdr3_nt: TGTGCCAGCAGTTACTCGGGGAGACGTTATGGCTACACCTTC

d_call: -
v_call: TRBV4-1
clone_size: -
j_call: TRBJ1-2
cdr3_aa: CASSQANYGYTF
cdr3_nt: TGCGCCAGCAGCCAAGCGAACTATGGCTACACCTTC

d_call: TRBD1
v_call: TRBV24-1
clone_size: -
j_call: TRBJ2-1
cdr3_aa: CATSDPGQGYNVEQFF
cdr3_nt: TGTGCCACCAGTGACCCGGGACAGGGGTACAACGTTGAGCAGTTCTTC

d_call: TRBD2
v_call: TRBV7-2
clone_size: -
j_call: TRBJ2-7
cdr3_aa: CASSLRLAGQSYEQYF
cdr3_nt: TGTGCCAGCAGCTTAAGGTTAGCGGGACAATCCTACGAGCAGTACTTC

d_call: TRBD1
v_call: TRBV7-9
clone_size: -
j_call: TRBJ1-4
cdr3_aa: CASSSDRGNEKLFF
cdr3_nt: TGTGCCAGCAGCTCGGACAGGGGTAATGAAAAACTGTTTTTT

d_call: TRBD1
v_call: TRBV5-1
clone_size: -
j_call: TRBJ2-3
cdr3_aa: CASSLAGTGTDTQYF
cdr3_nt: TGCGCCAGCAGCTTGGCCGGGACAGGGACCGATACGCAGTATTTT

d_call: -
v_call: TRBV28
clone_size: few
j_call: TRBJ2-1
cdr3_aa: CASREGAGQFF
cdr3_nt: TGTGCCAGCAGGGAGGGGGCCGGGCAGTTCTTC

d_call: -
v_call: TRBV11-2
clone_size: once
j_call: TRBJ1-2
cdr3_aa: CASSDSSNYGYTF
cdr3_nt: TGTGCCAGCAGCGACAGTTCCAACTATGGCTACACCTTC

d_call: TRBD1
v_call: TRBV19
clone_size: -
j_call: TRBJ1-5
cdr3_aa: CASSDRVRLEPQHF
cdr3_nt: TGTGCCAGTAGTGACAGGGTTCGGCTTGAGCCCCAGCATTTT

d_call: -
v_call: TRBV6-5
clone_size: -
j_call: TRBJ1-2
cdr3_aa: CASSRDMGGYTF
cdr3_nt: TGTGCCAGCAGTAGGGACATGGGTGGCTACACCTTC

d_call: TRBD2
v_call: TRBV25-1
clone_size: once
j_call: TRBJ2-5
cdr3_aa: CASSDPSGRVGETQYF
cdr3_nt: TGTGCCAGCAGTGACCCAAGCGGGAGGGTAGGGGAGACCCAGTACTTC

d_call: TRBD2
v_call: TRBV28
clone_size: -
j_call: TRBJ2-3
cdr3_aa: CASSSSITSGGLTDTQYF
cdr3_nt: TGTGCCAGCAGTTCATCAATCACTAGCGGAGGCCTCACCGATACGCAGTATTTT

d_call: TRBD1
v_call: TRBV7-9
clone_size: -
j_call: TRBJ1-1
cdr3_aa: CASSLQGQVGTEAFF
cdr3_nt: TGTGCCAGCAGCCTACAGGGACAGGTTGGGACTGAAGCTTTCTTT

d_call: -
v_call: TRBV19
clone_size: -
j_call: TRBJ1-5
cdr3_aa: CASSITVDQPQHF
cdr3_nt: TGTGCCAGTAGTATTACGGTGGATCAGCCCCAGCATTTT

d_call: TRBD1
v_call: TRBV6-5
clone_size: -
j_call: TRBJ1-1
cdr3_aa: CASSYSVDRGEAFF
cdr3_nt: TGTGCCAGCAGTTACTCAGTGGACAGGGGGGAAGCTTTCTTT

d_call: -
v_call: TRBV3-1/TRBV3-2
clone_size: -
j_call: TRBJ1-5
cdr3_aa: CASSQGRGYQPQHF
cdr3_nt: TGTGCCAGCAGCCAAGGCAGAGGCTACCAGCCCCAGCATTTT

d_call: -
v_call: TRBV6-5
clone_size: -
j_call: TRBJ1-2
cdr3_aa: CASSYVGREYGYTF
cdr3_nt: TGTGCCAGCAGTTACGTTGGCAGGGAATATGGCTACACCTTC

d_call: TRBD1
v_call: TRBV30
clone_size: once
j_call: TRBJ1-2
cdr3_aa: CAWSLTGVYGYTF
cdr3_nt: TGTGCCTGGAGCCTGACAGGGGTTTATGGCTACACCTTC

d_call: -
v_call: TRBV7-9
clone_size: -
j_call: TRBJ1-2
cdr3_aa: CASSHQGYGYTF
cdr3_nt: TGTGCCAGCAGCCATCAGGGCTATGGCTACACCTTC

d_call: TRBD1
v_call: TRBV27
clone_size: once
j_call: TRBJ2-6
cdr3_aa: CATRDSSLSGANVLTF
cdr3_nt: TGTGCCACCCGGGACAGTTCTCTCTCTGGGGCCAACGTCCTGACTTTC

d_call: -
v_call: TRBV9
clone_size: -
j_call: TRBJ1-6
cdr3_aa: CASSLNRAPSNSPLHF
cdr3_nt: TGTGCCAGCAGCCTTAACAGGGCTCCGTCAAATTCACCCCTCCACTTT

d_call: TRBD1
v_call: TRBV5-5
clone_size: -
j_call: TRBJ2-1
cdr3_aa: CASSPRTGGLNEQFF
cdr3_nt: TGTGCCAGCAGCCCCCGAACAGGGGGGTTAAATGAGCAGTTCTTC

d_call: -
v_call: TRBV19
clone_size: -
j_call: TRBJ2-3
cdr3_aa: CASSRDSPGLYTDTQYF
cdr3_nt: TGTGCCAGTAGTAGGGACAGCCCGGGACTGTACACAGATACGCAGTATTTT

d_call: -
v_call: TRBV5-1
clone_size: -
j_call: TRBJ2-2
cdr3_aa: CASSSAPGELNTGELFF
cdr3_nt: TGCGCCAGCAGCTCGGCCCCCGGGGAACTGAACACCGGGGAGCTGTTTTTT

d_call: TRBD2
v_call: TRBV14
clone_size: -
j_call: TRBJ2-1
cdr3_aa: CASSHKRLAHDNEQFF
cdr3_nt: TGTGCCAGCAGCCATAAAAGACTAGCCCACGACAATGAGCAGTTCTTC

d_call: -
v_call: TRBV7-3
clone_size: -
j_call: TRBJ2-1
cdr3_aa: CASSLGFLRGYNEQFF
cdr3_nt: TGTGCCAGCAGCTTAGGGTTCCTGAGGGGGTACAATGAGCAGTTCTTC

d_call: TRBD1
v_call: TRBV7-2
clone_size: -
j_call: TRBJ1-2
cdr3_aa: CASSRQGNYGYTF
cdr3_nt: TGTGCCAGCAGCCGACAGGGCAACTATGGCTACACCTTC

d_call: -
v_call: TRBV9
clone_size: -
j_call: TRBJ1-1
cdr3_aa: CASSDYRGSHTEAFF
cdr3_nt: TGTGCCAGCAGCGACTACCGAGGGTCGCACACTGAAGCTTTCTTT

d_call: -
v_call: TRBV28
clone_size: -
j_call: TRBJ1-2
cdr3_aa: CASSLSSVVHYGYTF
cdr3_nt: TGTGCCAGCAGTTTATCGTCGGTGGTTCACTATGGCTACACCTTC

d_call: -
v_call: TRBV5-3
clone_size: -
j_call: TRBJ2-1
cdr3_aa: CARSSPPRDEQFF
cdr3_nt: TGTGCCAGAAGCTCCCCGCCCAGGGATGAGCAGTTCTTC

d_call: TRBD2
v_call: TRBV30
clone_size: -
j_call: TRBJ2-2
cdr3_aa: CAWDRTSGMTGELFF
cdr3_nt: TGTGCCTGGGATAGGACTAGCGGAATGACCGGGGAGCTGTTTTTT

d_call: -
v_call: TRBV2
clone_size: -
j_call: TRBJ1-4
cdr3_aa: CASGNRVLEEKLFF
cdr3_nt: TGTGCCAGCGGAAACAGGGTTTTGGAGGAAAAACTGTTTTTT

d_call: -
v_call: TRBV18
clone_size: -
j_call: TRBJ2-3
cdr3_aa: CASSSRTSTDTQYF
cdr3_nt: TGTGCCAGCTCATCGAGAACTAGCACAGATACGCAGTATTTT

d_call: TRBD1
v_call: TRBV2
clone_size: -
j_call: TRBJ2-1
cdr3_aa: CASSAGTVEQFF
cdr3_nt: TGTGCCAGCAGTGCTGGGACAGTCGAGCAGTTCTTC

d_call: -
v_call: TRBV2
clone_size: -
j_call: TRBJ1-5
cdr3_aa: CASRDLVPGGAQHF
cdr3_nt: TGTGCCAGCAGGGATCTAGTCCCAGGCGGGGCCCAGCATTTT

d_call: -
v_call: TRBV7-6
clone_size: -
j_call: TRBJ1-1
cdr3_aa: CASSLRGAENTEAFF
cdr3_nt: TGTGCCAGCAGCTTACGGGGAGCGGAGAACACTGAAGCTTTCTTT

d_call: TRBD2
v_call: TRBV27
clone_size: -
j_call: TRBJ2-7
cdr3_aa: CASSLGSSGSNYEQYF
cdr3_nt: TGTGCCAGCAGTTTAGGTAGTAGCGGGAGTAACTACGAGCAGTACTTC

d_call: TRBD1
v_call: TRBV19
clone_size: -
j_call: TRBJ1-4
cdr3_aa: CASRTGANEKLFF
cdr3_nt: TGTGCCAGTAGAACAGGGGCTAATGAAAAACTGTTTTTT

d_call: TRBD2
v_call: TRBV27
clone_size: -
j_call: TRBJ2-1
cdr3_aa: CASSWAGGGYNEQFF
cdr3_nt: TGTGCCAGCAGTTGGGCGGGAGGGGGGTACAATGAGCAGTTCTTC

d_call: TRBD1
v_call: TRBV10-3
clone_size: -
j_call: TRBJ1-4
cdr3_aa: CAISRGQVNEKLFF
cdr3_nt: TGTGCCATCTCCCGGGGACAGGTTAATGAAAAACTGTTTTTT

d_call: TRBD2
v_call: TRBV19
clone_size: -
j_call: TRBJ2-3
cdr3_aa: CASAWTSGPSTDTQYF
cdr3_nt: TGTGCCAGTGCCTGGACTAGCGGTCCTAGCACAGATACGCAGTATTTT

d_call: TRBD2
v_call: TRBV7-3
clone_size: -
j_call: TRBJ2-7
cdr3_aa: CASSLTGLAGGTSYEQYF
cdr3_nt: TGTGCCAGCAGCTTAACTGGACTAGCGGGAGGCACCTCCTACGAGCAGTACTTC

d_call: -
v_call: TRBV28
clone_size: -
j_call: TRBJ2-1
cdr3_aa: CASIGKTYNEQFF
cdr3_nt: TGTGCCAGCATTGGCAAAACCTACAATGAGCAGTTCTTC

d_call: -
v_call: TRBV4-3
clone_size: once
j_call: TRBJ2-1
cdr3_aa: CASSQSSTRSYNEQFF
cdr3_nt: TGCGCCAGCAGCCAATCTTCCACGCGCTCCTACAATGAGCAGTTCTTC

d_call: -
v_call: TRBV2
clone_size: -
j_call: TRBJ2-3
cdr3_aa: CASSDGGLRLASTDTQYF
cdr3_nt: TGTGCCAGCAGTGACGGAGGGCTCCGGCTAGCGAGCACAGATACGCAGTATTTT

d_call: -
v_call: TRBV5-1
clone_size: -
j_call: TRBJ2-7
cdr3_aa: CASSLHFGSWGTDRGSYEQYF
cdr3_nt: TGCGCCAGCAGCTTGCATTTCGGGTCGTGGGGAACAGATCGGGGGTCCTACGAGCAGTACTTC

d_call: -
v_call: TRBV20-1
clone_size: -
j_call: TRBJ1-1
cdr3_aa: CSASIPGNTEAFF
cdr3_nt: TGCAGTGCTAGTATCCCAGGAAACACTGAAGCTTTCTTT

d_call: -
v_call: TRBV3-1/TRBV3-2
clone_size: once
j_call: TRBJ2-2
cdr3_aa: CASSQEGVSAGELFF
cdr3_nt: TGTGCCAGCAGCCAAGAAGGAGTGAGTGCCGGGGAGCTGTTTTTT

d_call: TRBD1
v_call: TRBV6-2/TRBV6-3
clone_size: -
j_call: TRBJ1-5
cdr3_aa: CASSYIKQGASNQPQHF
cdr3_nt: TGTGCCAGCAGTTACATAAAACAGGGGGCGAGCAATCAGCCCCAGCATTTT

d_call: TRBD2
v_call: TRBV30
clone_size: once
j_call: TRBJ2-2
cdr3_aa: CAWRGGEVPWNTGELFF
cdr3_nt: TGTGCCTGGCGGGGGGGGGAAGTTCCCTGGAACACCGGGGAGCTGTTTTTT

d_call: TRBD2
v_call: TRBV5-1
clone_size: -
j_call: TRBJ2-3
cdr3_aa: CASSNGLAGGTDTQYF
cdr3_nt: TGCGCCAGCAGCAACGGACTAGCGGGGGGCACAGATACGCAGTATTTT

d_call: TRBD2
v_call: TRBV11-2
clone_size: -
j_call: TRBJ2-2
cdr3_aa: CASSHGLAGGYTGELFF
cdr3_nt: TGTGCCAGCAGCCATGGACTAGCGGGAGGCTACACCGGGGAGCTGTTTTTT

d_call: TRBD1
v_call: TRBV18
clone_size: -
j_call: TRBJ1-2
cdr3_aa: CASSPQGADGYTF
cdr3_nt: TGTGCCAGCTCACCACAGGGGGCTGATGGCTACACCTTC